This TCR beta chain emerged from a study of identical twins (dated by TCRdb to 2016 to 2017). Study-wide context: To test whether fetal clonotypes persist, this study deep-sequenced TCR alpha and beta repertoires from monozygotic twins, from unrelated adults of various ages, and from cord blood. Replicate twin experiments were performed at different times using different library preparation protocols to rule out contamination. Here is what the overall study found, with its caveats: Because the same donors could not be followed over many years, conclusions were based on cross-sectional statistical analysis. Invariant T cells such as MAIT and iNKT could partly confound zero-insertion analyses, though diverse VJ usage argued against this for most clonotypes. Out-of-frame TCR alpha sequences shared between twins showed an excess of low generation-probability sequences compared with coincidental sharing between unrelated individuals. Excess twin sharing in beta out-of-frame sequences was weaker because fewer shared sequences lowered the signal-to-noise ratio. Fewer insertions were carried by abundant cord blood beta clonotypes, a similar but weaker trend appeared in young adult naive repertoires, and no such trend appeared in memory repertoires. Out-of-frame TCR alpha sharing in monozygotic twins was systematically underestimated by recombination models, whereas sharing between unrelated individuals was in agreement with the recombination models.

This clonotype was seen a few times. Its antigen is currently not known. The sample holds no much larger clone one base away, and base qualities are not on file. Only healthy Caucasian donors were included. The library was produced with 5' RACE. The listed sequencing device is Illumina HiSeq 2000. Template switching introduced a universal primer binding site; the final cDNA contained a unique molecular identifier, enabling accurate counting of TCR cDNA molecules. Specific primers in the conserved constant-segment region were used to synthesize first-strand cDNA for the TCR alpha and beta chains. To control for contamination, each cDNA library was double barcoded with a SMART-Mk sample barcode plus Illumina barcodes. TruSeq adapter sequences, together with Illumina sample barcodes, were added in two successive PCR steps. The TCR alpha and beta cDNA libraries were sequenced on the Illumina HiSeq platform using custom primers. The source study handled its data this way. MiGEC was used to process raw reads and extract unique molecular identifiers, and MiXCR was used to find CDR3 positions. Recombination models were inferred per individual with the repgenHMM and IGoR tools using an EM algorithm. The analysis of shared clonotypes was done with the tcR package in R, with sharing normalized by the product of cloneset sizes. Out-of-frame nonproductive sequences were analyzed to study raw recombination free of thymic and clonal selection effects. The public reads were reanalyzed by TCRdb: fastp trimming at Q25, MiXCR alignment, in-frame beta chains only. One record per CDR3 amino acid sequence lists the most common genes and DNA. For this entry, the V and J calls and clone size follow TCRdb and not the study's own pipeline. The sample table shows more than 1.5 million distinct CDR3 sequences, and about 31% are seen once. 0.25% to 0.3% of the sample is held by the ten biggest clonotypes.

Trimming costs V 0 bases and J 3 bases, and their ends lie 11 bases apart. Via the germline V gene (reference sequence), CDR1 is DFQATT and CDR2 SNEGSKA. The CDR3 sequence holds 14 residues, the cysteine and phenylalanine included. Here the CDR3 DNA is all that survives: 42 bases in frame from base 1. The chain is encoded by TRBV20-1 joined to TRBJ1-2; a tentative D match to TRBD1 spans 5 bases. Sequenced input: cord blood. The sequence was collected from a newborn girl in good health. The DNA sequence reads TGCAGTGCTAGAGATGTGGGGCCGGACTATGGCTACACCTTC. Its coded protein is CSARDVGPDYGYTF.